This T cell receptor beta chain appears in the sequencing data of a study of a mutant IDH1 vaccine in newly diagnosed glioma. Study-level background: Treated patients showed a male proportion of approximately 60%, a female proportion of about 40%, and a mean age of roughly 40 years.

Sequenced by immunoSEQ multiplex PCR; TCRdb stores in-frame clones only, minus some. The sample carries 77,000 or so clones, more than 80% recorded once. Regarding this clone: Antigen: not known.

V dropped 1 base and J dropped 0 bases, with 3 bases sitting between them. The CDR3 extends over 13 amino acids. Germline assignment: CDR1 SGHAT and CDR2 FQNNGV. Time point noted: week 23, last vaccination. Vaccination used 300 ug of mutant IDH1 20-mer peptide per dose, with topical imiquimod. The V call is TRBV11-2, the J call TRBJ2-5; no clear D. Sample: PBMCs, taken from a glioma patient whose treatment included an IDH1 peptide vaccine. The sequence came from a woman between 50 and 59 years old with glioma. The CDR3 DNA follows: TGTGCCAGCAGCTTAGGGAACCAAGAGACCCAGTACTTC. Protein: CASSLGNQETQYF.